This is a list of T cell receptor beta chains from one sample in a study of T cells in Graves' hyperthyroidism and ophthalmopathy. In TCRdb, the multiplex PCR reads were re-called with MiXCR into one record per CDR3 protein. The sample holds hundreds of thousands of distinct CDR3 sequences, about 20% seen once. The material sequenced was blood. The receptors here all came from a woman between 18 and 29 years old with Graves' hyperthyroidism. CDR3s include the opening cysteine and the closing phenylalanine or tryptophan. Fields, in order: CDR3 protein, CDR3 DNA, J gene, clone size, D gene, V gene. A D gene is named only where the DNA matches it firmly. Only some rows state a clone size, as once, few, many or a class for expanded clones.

CASSYSLAETQYF,TGTGCCAGCAGTTACAGTCTAGCGGAGACCCAGTACTTC,TRBJ2-5,many,-,TRBV6-5
CASSLGTGMGETQYF,TGTGCCAGCAGCTTGGGGACAGGGATGGGAGAGACCCAGTACTTC,TRBJ2-5,many,TRBD1,TRBV7-8
CASSPRTGSVGELFF,TGTGCCAGCAGCCCCCGGACAGGGTCAGTCGGGGAGCTGTTTTTT,TRBJ2-2,-,TRBD1,TRBV7-2
CASSRLGTGAPGELFF,TGCGCCAGCAGCCGACTCGGGACAGGGGCCCCCGGGGAGCTGTTTTTT,TRBJ2-2,-,TRBD1,TRBV3-1
CASSRQGSGNTIYF,TGTGCCAGCAGCCGCCAGGGATCTGGAAACACCATATATTTT,TRBJ1-3,many,-,TRBV16
CASSLPEARDGYTF,TGTGCCAGCAGCCTCCCTGAGGCCCGGGATGGCTACACCTTC,TRBJ1-2,many,-,TRBV28
CASRFSTGTGEETQYF,TGTGCCAGCAGGTTCTCTACCGGGACAGGGGAAGAGACCCAGTACTTC,TRBJ2-5,many,TRBD1,TRBV12-3/TRBV12-4
CASIRSGAAGYTF,TGTGCCAGTATACGCTCGGGCGCCGCGGGCTACACCTTC,TRBJ1-2,many,-,TRBV6-5
CASSYSTGSGYEQYF,TGTGCCAGCAGTTACTCGACAGGCTCCGGCTACGAGCAGTACTTC,TRBJ2-7,many,-,TRBV6-5
CASLDSTSYQETQYF,TGTGCCAGCTTGGACTCAACTTCGTACCAAGAGACCCAGTACTTC,TRBJ2-5,many,-,TRBV6-1
CAWSVGGRRGNTIYF,TGTGCCTGGAGTGTTGGAGGCAGGAGGGGAAACACCATATATTTT,TRBJ1-3,few,-,TRBV30
CAISESEDTEAFF,TGTGCCATCAGTGAGTCGGAGGACACTGAAGCTTTCTTT,TRBJ1-1,many,-,TRBV10-3
CAISESGAAAKNIQYF,TGTGCCATCAGTGAGTCAGGGGCCGCCGCCAAAAACATTCAGTACTTC,TRBJ2-4,few,-,TRBV10-3
CATSASGSSPLHF,TGTGCCACCAGTGCCTCTGGGAGTTCACCCCTCCACTTT,TRBJ1-6,few,-,TRBV24-1
CASLGANYGYTF,TGCGCCAGCTTGGGAGCGAACTATGGCTACACCTTC,TRBJ1-2,many,-,TRBV10-2
CSALGRDYEQYF,TGCAGTGCTCTGGGCAGGGACTACGAGCAGTACTTC,TRBJ2-7,once,-,TRBV20-1
CSARPRGGGGNQPQHF,TGCAGTGCTAGACCCCGGGGGGGGGGTGGCAATCAGCCCCAGCATTTT,TRBJ1-5,few,-,TRBV20-1
CASSFHSPGGNSPLHF,TGTGCCAGCAGTTTTCACTCTCCGGGGGGAAATTCACCCCTCCACTTT,TRBJ1-6,-,-,TRBV12-3/TRBV12-4
CASSLGDGMWNTEAFF,TGTGCCAGCAGTTTGGGGGATGGTATGTGGAACACTGAAGCTTTCTTT,TRBJ1-1,-,-,TRBV12-3/TRBV12-4
CAWSEAYEAFF,TGTGCCTGGAGTGAGGCTTATGAAGCTTTCTTT,TRBJ1-1,-,-,TRBV30
CASSYQDSLKSPLHF,TGTGCCAGCAGTTACCAGGATAGTCTCAAGTCACCCCTCCACTTT,TRBJ1-6,many,-,TRBV6-2/TRBV6-3
CASSLARDRGNQPQHF,TGTGCCAGCAGCTTAGCCCGGGACAGGGGTAATCAGCCCCAGCATTTT,TRBJ1-5,few,TRBD1,TRBV7-4
CASSRGMTGAGNYGYTF,TGTGCCAGCAGCCGAGGGATGACAGGGGCGGGAAACTATGGCTACACCTTC,TRBJ1-2,-,TRBD1,TRBV3-1
CASSQGFQETQYF,TGTGCCAGCTCACAGGGTTTCCAAGAGACCCAGTACTTC,TRBJ2-5,many,-,TRBV18
CASSPGTGVVNYGYTF,TGTGCCAGCAGTCCCGGGACAGGGGTCGTGAACTATGGCTACACCTTC,TRBJ1-2,many,TRBD1,TRBV6-5
CATPRLAGVLCIQYF,TGTGCCACCCCACGACTAGCGGGGGTACTCTGCATTCAGTACTTC,TRBJ2-4,many,TRBD2,TRBV24-1
CAWSLASGGLQETQDF,TGTGCCTGGAGCCTTGCTAGCGGAGGACTCCAAGAGACCCAGGACTTC,TRBJ2-5,-,TRBD2,TRBV30
CASSRVSGNTIYF,TGTGCCAGCAGTAGGGTCTCTGGAAACACCATATATTTT,TRBJ1-3,few,-,TRBV12-3/TRBV12-4
CASSSPGGNSYEQYF,TGTGCCAGCAGTTCCCCAGGGGGCAATTCCTACGAGCAGTACTTC,TRBJ2-7,many,TRBD1,TRBV28
CASSQQAYTEAFF,TGTGCCAGCAGCCAACAAGCCTACACTGAGGCTTTCTTT,TRBJ1-1,many,-,TRBV7-3
CASSLELAAAYEQYF,TGTGCCAGCAGCTTAGAACTAGCGGCAGCCTACGAGCAGTACTTC,TRBJ2-7,few,TRBD2,TRBV11-2
CSVEGQLMNTEAFF,TGCAGCGTTGAAGGGCAGCTCATGAACACTGAAGCTTTCTTT,TRBJ1-1,many,-,TRBV29-1
CASSNSGTGNTEAFF,TGTGCCAGTAGTAATTCTGGGACAGGGAACACTGAAGCTTTCTTT,TRBJ1-1,-,TRBD1,TRBV19
CATSESGIPSGYTF,TGTGCCACCAGTGAATCAGGTATCCCGTCGGGCTACACCTTC,TRBJ1-2,-,-,TRBV24-1
CASSRLKIGVEQYF,TGCGCCAGCAGCCGCCTGAAGATAGGGGTGGAGCAGTACTTC,TRBJ2-7,many,-,TRBV4-1
CASSETVAYGYTF,TGTGCCAGCAGTGAGACGGTCGCTTATGGCTACACCTTC,TRBJ1-2,many,-,TRBV6-1
CASHGSLGRSPSYEQYF,TGTGCCAGCCATGGGAGCCTTGGACGGTCGCCCTCCTACGAGCAGTACTTC,TRBJ2-7,many,-,TRBV6-5
CASSQERSSGNTIYF,TGTGCCAGCAGCCAAGAGCGGAGCTCTGGAAACACCATATATTTT,TRBJ1-3,few,-,TRBV4-2
CASSPTAQGYYGYTF,TGTGCCAGCAGTCCCACTGCACAGGGGTACTATGGCTACACCTTC,TRBJ1-2,many,TRBD1,TRBV12-3/TRBV12-4
CASSEIGGGSYGYTF,TGTGCCAGCAGTGAAATTGGAGGGGGCAGCTATGGCTACACCTTC,TRBJ1-2,many,TRBD1,TRBV6-1
CASSQGSDSYQPQHF,TGTGCCAGCAGCCAAGGATCCGACAGCTATCAGCCCCAGCATTTT,TRBJ1-5,many,-,TRBV4-2
CASSRDRETQYF,TGTGCCAGCAGCCGTGACCGGGAGACCCAGTACTTC,TRBJ2-5,many,-,TRBV3-1
CSASNRHYEQYF,TGCAGTGCTAGCAACAGACATTACGAGCAGTACTTC,TRBJ2-7,many,-,TRBV20-1
CSAPVGGTQYF,TGCAGTGCCCCTGTGGGCGGGACCCAGTACTTC,TRBJ2-5,many,-,TRBV20-1
CASSRTSTDTQYF,TGTGCCAGCAGTAGGACTAGCACAGATACGCAGTATTTT,TRBJ2-3,many,-,TRBV6-4
CASSLSFTVQETQYF,TGTGCCAGCAGTTTATCTTTCACAGTCCAAGAGACCCAGTACTTC,TRBJ2-5,many,-,TRBV28
CATPPRASNTGELFF,TGTGCCACACCACCGAGGGCATCAAACACCGGGGAGCTGTTTTTT,TRBJ2-2,many,-,TRBV7-2
CATSREEGGSPREQYF,TGTGCCACCAGCAGAGAAGAGGGTGGAAGTCCTCGCGAGCAGTACTTC,TRBJ2-7,-,-,TRBV15
CSAKRTEAFF,TGCAGTGCTAAACGTACTGAAGCTTTCTTT,TRBJ1-1,many,-,TRBV20-1
CATSEGTRLQETQYF,TGTGCCACCAGTGAAGGGACACGACTGCAAGAGACCCAGTACTTC,TRBJ2-5,-,-,TRBV24-1
CASSPGTGGHEQYF,TGTGCCAGCAGTCCCGGGACAGGGGGTCACGAGCAGTACTTC,TRBJ2-7,-,TRBD1,TRBV6-1
CASTRTSGGETQYF,TGCGCCAGCACTCGGACTAGCGGGGGAGAGACCCAGTACTTC,TRBJ2-5,many,TRBD2,TRBV10-2
CASRHRDGLLSGEQYF,TGTGCCAGCAGGCACAGGGACGGGTTGCTCTCCGGGGAGCAGTACTTC,TRBJ2-7,-,-,TRBV28
CACRRQSIPEAFF,TGTGCCTGTAGGAGACAGTCCATACCTGAAGCTTTCTTT,TRBJ1-1,many,-,TRBV30
CASSPLGASGGAPYEQYF,TGTGCCAGCAGCCCGTTAGGGGCGAGCGGGGGGGCCCCCTACGAGCAGTACTTC,TRBJ2-7,many,TRBD2,TRBV7-3